These T cell receptor beta chains were read from a single sample in a study of beta chain features in type 1 diabetes. Sequencing used immunoSEQ multiplex PCR; TCRdb keeps in-frame clones, though not all of them. The table records tens of thousands of clones, about 50% of them present only once. The sample taken for sequencing was Tregs from blood. These receptors all come from a woman between 35 and 50 years old with type 1 diabetes. CDR3s include the opening cysteine and the closing phenylalanine or tryptophan. A D gene is named only where the DNA matches it firmly. Clone size is shown for a subset of rows, as once, few, many or a class of expanded clone.

TRBJ1-2 | . | . | TRBV10-3 | CAISESPGGYTF | TGTGCCATCAGTGAGTCGCCCGGTGGCTACACCTTC
TRBJ2-3 | . | . | TRBV18 | CASSDGLFTDTQYF | TGTGCCAGCTCTGACGGACTATTCACAGATACGCAGTATTTT
TRBJ2-5 | TRBD2 | . | TRBV7-2 | CASSLASGYQETQYF | TGTGCCAGCAGCTTGGCTAGCGGCTACCAAGAGACCCAGTACTTC
TRBJ1-1 | . | . | TRBV7-2 | CASSASPGGSNTEAFF | TGTGCCAGCAGCGCAAGCCCGGGAGGGAGTAACACTGAAGCTTTCTTT
TRBJ1-5 | . | . | TRBV2 | CASSVQVSNQPQHF | TGTGCCAGCAGTGTACAGGTTAGCAATCAGCCCCAGCATTTT
TRBJ2-7 | TRBD2 | . | TRBV5-1 | CASRPLAGGSYEQYF | TGCGCCAGCAGGCCTCTAGCGGGAGGATCCTACGAGCAGTACTTC
TRBJ1-1 | . | . | TRBV5-1 | CASSLASGTEAFF | TGCGCCAGCAGCTTGGCTAGCGGGACTGAAGCTTTCTTT
TRBJ2-7 | . | once | TRBV5-1 | CASSLNGREQYF | TGCGCCAGCAGCTTAAATGGGAGAGAGCAGTACTTC
TRBJ1-4 | . | few | TRBV21-1 | CASYWSRDRARATNEKLFF | TGTGCCAGCTACTGGAGCCGGGACAGGGCAAGGGCAACTAATGAAAAACTGTTTTTT
TRBJ2-1 | . | . | TRBV4-3 | CASSQEGAREWNEQFF | TGCGCCAGCAGCCAAGAGGGAGCTCGGGAGTGGAATGAGCAGTTCTTC
TRBJ2-7 | TRBD2 | . | TRBV4-1 | CASSQEVAGGREQYF | TGCGCCAGCAGCCAAGAAGTAGCGGGAGGACGCGAGCAGTACTTC
TRBJ1-1 | . | . | TRBV2 | CASSLQGENTEAFF | TGTGCCAGCAGCCTCCAGGGTGAGAACACTGAAGCTTTCTTT
TRBJ2-7 | . | . | TRBV2 | CATSSNAYEQYF | TGTGCCACCAGCTCCAATGCCTACGAGCAGTACTTC
TRBJ1-2 | TRBD1 | . | TRBV28 | CASSPWTGPPYGYTF | TGTGCCAGCAGCCCTTGGACAGGGCCGCCCTATGGCTACACCTTC
TRBJ2-3 | TRBD2 | . | TRBV30 | CAWRWTSGRTDTQYF | TGTGCCTGGAGGTGGACTAGCGGGAGGACAGATACGCAGTATTTT
TRBJ1-3 | . | few | TRBV11-2 | CASSQQLSGNTIYF | TGTGCCAGCAGCCAACAGCTTTCTGGAAACACCATATATTTT
TRBJ2-1 | TRBD2 | few | TRBV5-1 | CASTHSSGRTSYNEQFF | TGCGCCAGCACCCATTCTAGCGGAAGAACCTCCTACAATGAGCAGTTCTTC
TRBJ2-7 | TRBD2 | few | TRBV7-2 | CASSRPGTSDYEQYF | TGTGCCAGCAGCCGGCCGGGGACTAGCGACTACGAGCAGTACTTC
TRBJ1-6 | . | . | TRBV4-2 | CASSQGEGADSPLHF | TGTGCCAGCAGCCAAGGGGAGGGTGCGGATTCACCCCTCCACTTT
TRBJ2-1 | TRBD1 | . | TRBV4-2 | CASSLPLGQGNNEQFF | TGTGCCAGCAGCCTACCACTCGGACAGGGAAACAATGAGCAGTTCTTC
TRBJ1-1 | . | . | TRBV29-1 | CSVLQAGTEAFF | TGCAGCGTTTTACAAGCGGGCACTGAAGCTTTCTTT
TRBJ2-2 | . | . | TRBV5-1 | CASSFRNTGELFF | TGCGCCAGCAGCTTCAGAAACACCGGGGAGCTGTTTTTT
TRBJ1-6 | TRBD1 | . | TRBV4-3 | CASSQEGQNNSPLHF | TGCGCCAGCAGCCAAGAGGGACAGAATAATTCACCCCTCCACTTT
TRBJ2-1 | . | . | TRBV2 | CASSWALDEQFF | TGTGCCAGCTCTTGGGCCCTTGATGAGCAGTTCTTC
TRBJ2-1 | . | . | TRBV28 | CASSPYTGTSYNEQFF | TGTGCCAGCAGTCCGTATACAGGGACCTCCTACAATGAGCAGTTCTTC
TRBJ2-2 | . | . | TRBV29-1 | CSVGGWTGELFF | TGCAGCGTTGGAGGGTGGACCGGGGAGCTGTTTTTT
TRBJ2-3 | . | few | TRBV7-9 | CASSKLEGGSDTQYF | TGTGCCAGCAGCAAACTCGAAGGCGGGTCGGATACGCAGTATTTT
TRBJ2-7 | TRBD2 | . | TRBV4-3 | CASSLGTSGYSYEQYF | TGCGCCAGCAGCCTCGGGACTAGCGGCTACTCCTACGAGCAGTACTTC
TRBJ2-7 | TRBD2 | . | TRBV7-9 | CASSFSGNEQYF | TGTGCCAGCAGCTTTAGCGGGAACGAGCAGTACTTC
TRBJ1-1 | . | once | TRBV5-5 | CASSFQGGTEAFF | TGTGCCAGCAGCTTCCAGGGAGGCACTGAAGCTTTCTTT
TRBJ2-7 | . | . | TRBV6-5 | CASSYGANYEQYF | TGTGCCAGCAGTTACGGTGCGAACTACGAGCAGTACTTC
TRBJ2-7 | . | few | TRBV6-6 | CASNGPAQGAYEQYF | TGTGCCAGCAACGGTCCGGCACAAGGGGCCTACGAGCAGTACTTC
TRBJ1-6 | TRBD1 | once | TRBV6-5 | CASNPGQGYNSPLHF | TGTGCCAGCAACCCGGGACAGGGATATAATTCACCCCTCCACTTT
TRBJ1-1 | . | few | TRBV9 | CASSLPLGGSPEAFF | TGTGCCAGCAGCCTCCCCCTGGGGGGAAGTCCGGAAGCTTTCTTT
TRBJ2-2 | . | . | TRBV2 | CAINRNTGELFF | TGTGCCATCAACAGGAACACCGGGGAGCTGTTTTTT
TRBJ2-6 | . | . | TRBV5-8 | CASSFSWLPPLSGANVLTF | TGTGCCAGCAGCTTTTCGTGGCTGCCTCCGCTCTCTGGGGCCAACGTCCTGACTTTC
TRBJ1-2 | . | . | TRBV5-1 | CASSTETTSYGYTF | TGCGCCAGCAGCACCGAAACTACAAGCTATGGCTACACCTTC
TRBJ2-1 | . | . | TRBV29-1 | CSADSLISSYNEQFF | TGCAGCGCGGACTCCCTTATAAGCTCCTACAATGAGCAGTTCTTC
TRBJ1-5 | TRBD1 | . | TRBV7-2 | CASSPRQGRNQPQHF | TGTGCCAGCAGCCCTAGACAGGGGCGCAATCAGCCCCAGCATTTT
TRBJ1-5 | TRBD1 | . | TRBV28 | CASRPGGSNQPQHF | TGTGCCAGCAGACCAGGGGGGAGCAATCAGCCCCAGCATTTT
TRBJ2-1 | . | few | TRBV28 | CATKDNNEQFF | TGTGCCACGAAGGACAACAATGAGCAGTTCTTC